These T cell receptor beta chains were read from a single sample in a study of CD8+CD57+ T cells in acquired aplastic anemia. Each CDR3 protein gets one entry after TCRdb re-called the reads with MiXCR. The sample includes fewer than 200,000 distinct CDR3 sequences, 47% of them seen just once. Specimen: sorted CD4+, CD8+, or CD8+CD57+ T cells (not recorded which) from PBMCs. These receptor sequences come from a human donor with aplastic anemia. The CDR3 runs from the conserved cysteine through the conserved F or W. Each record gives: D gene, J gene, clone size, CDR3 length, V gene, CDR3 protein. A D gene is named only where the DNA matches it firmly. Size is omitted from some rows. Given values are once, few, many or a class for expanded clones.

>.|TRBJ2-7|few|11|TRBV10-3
CAISGSYEQYF
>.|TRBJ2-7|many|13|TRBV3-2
CASRPSGAYEQYF
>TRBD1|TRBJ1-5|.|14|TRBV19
CASRHRGGERPQHF
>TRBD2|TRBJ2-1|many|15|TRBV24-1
CATSSGARSYNEQFF
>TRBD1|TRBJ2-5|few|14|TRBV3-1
CASSRGDRGETQYF
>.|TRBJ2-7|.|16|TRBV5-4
CASSLVASGDSYEQYF
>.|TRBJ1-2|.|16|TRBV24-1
CATSELSTGGAYGYTF
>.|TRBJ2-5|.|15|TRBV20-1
CSARGSGGVGETQYF
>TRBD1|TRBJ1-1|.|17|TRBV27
CASSLSMWGDRGTEAFF
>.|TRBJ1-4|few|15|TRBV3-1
CASSQDVGGHEKLFF
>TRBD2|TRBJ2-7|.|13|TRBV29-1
CSVAGGRTYEQYF
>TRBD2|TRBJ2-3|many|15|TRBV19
CASSIQAGAADTQYF
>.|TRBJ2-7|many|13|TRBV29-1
CSAARAGYYEQYF
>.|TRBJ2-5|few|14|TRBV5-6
CASSLSRLQETQYF
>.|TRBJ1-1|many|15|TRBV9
CASSVGWRANTEAFF
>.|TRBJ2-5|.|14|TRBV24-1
CATSIPGFQETQYF
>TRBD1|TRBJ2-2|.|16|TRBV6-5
CASSYSGRGHAGELFF
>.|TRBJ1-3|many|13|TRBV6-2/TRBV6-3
CASRQGSGNTIYF
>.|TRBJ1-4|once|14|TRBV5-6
CASSLGVANEKLFF
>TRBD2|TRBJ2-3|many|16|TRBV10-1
CASSECSSGGIDTQYF
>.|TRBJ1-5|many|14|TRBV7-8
CASSPGTGDQPQHF
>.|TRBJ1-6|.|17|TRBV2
CASSLRGDSNYNSPLHF
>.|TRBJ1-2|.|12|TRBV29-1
CSVEGSAGGYTF
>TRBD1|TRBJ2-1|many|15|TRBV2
CASSEVTGVTNEQFF
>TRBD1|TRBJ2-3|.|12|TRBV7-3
CASSSDREPQYF
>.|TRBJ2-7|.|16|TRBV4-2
CASSQGWGQSSYEQYF
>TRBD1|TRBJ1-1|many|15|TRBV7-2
CASSADRAANTEAFF
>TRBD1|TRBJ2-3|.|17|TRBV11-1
CASSLAGTALGTDTQYF
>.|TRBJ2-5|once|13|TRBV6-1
CASTVRVQETQYF
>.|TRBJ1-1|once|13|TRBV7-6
CASSPRKGPEAFF
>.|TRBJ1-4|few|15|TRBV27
CASSPRLALSEKLFF
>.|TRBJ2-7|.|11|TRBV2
CASSIRAGQYF
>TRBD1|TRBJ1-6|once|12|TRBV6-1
CATTGNNSPLHF
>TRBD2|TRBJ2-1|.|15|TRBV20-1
CSALLLGRAGDEQFF
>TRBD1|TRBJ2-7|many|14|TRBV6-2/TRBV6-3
CASIRDRGKYEQYF
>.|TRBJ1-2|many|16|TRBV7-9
CASSLPPQGRSYGYTF
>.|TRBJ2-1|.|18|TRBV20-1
CSAREPMSRAKEPDEQFF
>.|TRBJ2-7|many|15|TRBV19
CASLLGHLPRNEQYF
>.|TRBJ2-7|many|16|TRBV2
CASQGRGSVLSYEQYF
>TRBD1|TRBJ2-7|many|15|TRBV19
CASTKQGESHYEQYF
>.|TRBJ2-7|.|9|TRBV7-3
CASTYEQYF
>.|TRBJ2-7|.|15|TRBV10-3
CAISEYGTGLGEQYF
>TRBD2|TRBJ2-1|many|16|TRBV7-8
CASSLGVRGTYNEQFF
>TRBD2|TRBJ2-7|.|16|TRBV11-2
CASSYRVLAGGYEQYF
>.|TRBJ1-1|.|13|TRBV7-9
CASSFSGDTEAFF
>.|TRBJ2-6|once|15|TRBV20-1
CSALHRLPGANVLTF